These 21 T cell receptor beta chains came from one sample sequenced in a study of T cell repertoires in cytomegalovirus infection. One entry per CDR3 protein, called by TCRdb with MiXCR from the reads. The table includes roughly 920,000 distinct CDR3 sequences, roughly 30% detected once. Antigens of these TCRs are unknown. Sample: cultured CD8+ T cells from PBMCs, taken from culture after CMV antigen stimulation. These receptors were taken from a human donor in good health (CMV status not recorded). Some clones in this sample may be carry-over from other donors' samples.

This clonotype was seen only once. J is TRBJ2-7 and V is TRBV20-1; tentatively, D is TRBD2 (5 bases). CDR3 length: 14 residues. Germline V gene data show CDR1 as DFQATT and CDR2 as SNEGSKA (reference sequence). V gave up 4 bases and J gave up 3 bases, with 16 bases separating them. The CDR3 DNA follows: TGCAGTGCTACCTTTATGGCGGGTCTCTACGAGCAGTACTTC. Amino acid sequence: CSATFMAGLYEQYF.

The CDR3 DNA reads as TGTGCCAGTACCGCCATGGGCACACACACCGGGGAGCTGTTTTTT. Translation: CASTAMGTHTGELFF. This chain connects TRBV19 to TRBJ2-2; D unresolved. The CDR3 extends over 15 amino acids. V dropped 7 bases and J dropped 3 bases, with 15 bases sitting between them. Per the germline V gene, CDR1 is LNHDA and CDR2 is SQIVND (reference sequence).

V gene TRBV6-6 combines with J gene TRBJ1-1, with D tentatively TRBD1 (6 bases). The CDR3 is made up of 10 amino acids. Germline V gene lookup returns CDR1 MNHNY and CDR2 SVGAGI (reference sequence). Trimming took 8 bases from V and 8 from J, leaving 9 bases between them. The DNA for the CDR3 is TGTGCCAGCGAAGGGGGGGAAGCTTTCTTT. Translating gives CASEGGEAFF.

The genes are TRBV15 and TRBJ2-7; the match to TRBD1 covers 9 bases. Germline CDR1 LNHNV, CDR2 YYDKDF (reference sequence). Trimming at V came to 2 bases and at J to 2 bases, leaving 4 bases not matched to a gene. CDR3 length: 15 residues. CDR3 loop: CATSRNRGPAYEQYV. The CDR3, as DNA: TGTGCCACCAGCAGAAACAGGGGGCCTGCCTACGAGCAGTACGTC.

This clonotype occurred a few times. For the CDR3, the DNA is TGTGCCAGCAGCCCCTGGGAGGGGAACACCATATATTTT. It codes for CASSPWEGNTIYF. The chain couples TRBV27 to TRBJ1-3, with a tentative D call TRBD1 (5 bases). CDR3 length equals 13 residues. CDR1 MNHEY and CDR2 SMNVEV come from the germline V gene (reference sequence). V lost 6 bases to trimming and J lost 7 bases, with 13 bases between them.

This chain connects TRBV25-1 to TRBJ1-6; D not resolved. V shed 4 bases and J shed 10 bases, with 14 bases lying between them. The CDR3 sequence is 14 residues long. Germline V CDR1 and CDR2: MGHDK, SYGVNS. The DNA of the CDR3 is TGTGCCAGCAGTGTAGGAATTGGAGGATCACCCCTCCACTTT. This encodes CASSVGIGGSPLHF.

This clonotype has just a few counts. This chain links TRBV7-3 with TRBJ2-1; the D gene is possibly TRBD2 (5 bases). V was pared by 1 base and J by 7 bases, with 17 bases between. Germline assignment: CDR1 SGHTA and CDR2 FQGTGA. The CDR3 runs 16 residues. CDR3 nucleotide sequence: TGTGCCAGCAGCTTAAATCCCCCGGGGTATATGAATGAGCAGTTCTTC. It codes for CASSLNPPGYMNEQFF.

Concerning this clonotype itself: The junction departs from the called germline gene at one end, perhaps through a read error. The chain has TRBV6-1 and TRBJ2-3; D unresolved. Germline V CDR1 and CDR2: MNHNS, SASEGT. The CDR3 is made up of 10 amino acids. CDR3 bases: TGTGTCAGCAAGGTGGATACGCAGTATTTT. Translating it yields CVSKVDTQYF.

This clonotype was counted at least ten times. The chain is built from TRBV7-2 and TRBJ2-5; D is possibly TRBD2 (7 bases). Germline V gene data show CDR1 as SGHTA and CDR2 as FQGNSA. The ends were cut back, 4 bases at V and 5 bases at J, with 20 bases in the middle. CDR3 length equals 16 residues. The CDR3, as DNA: TGTGCCAGCAGCTGGAGGGGGGGCGTCTTGAGGGAGACCCAGTACTTC. It encodes CASSWRGGVLRETQYF.

The rearrangement links TRBV10-3 to TRBJ2-5, with D perhaps TRBD1 (6 bases). The germline V gene encodes CDR1 ENHRY and CDR2 SYGVKD. Trimming removed 0 bases at V and 7 bases at J, with 15 bases between. This CDR3 has 15 amino acids. The CDR3 DNA reads TGTGCCATCAGTGAGTCGCTTTCGGCAGGGGCGACCCAGTACTTC. This sequence encodes CAISESLSAGATQYF.

The chain recombines TRBV6-6 with TRBJ2-1; TRBD1 agrees at 10 bases. This CDR3 is 16 amino acids long. Trimming removed 7 bases from V and 5 bases from J; junction bases left unmatched: 11. From germline, CDR1 is MNHNY and CDR2 SVGAGI (reference sequence). The CDR3 loop reads CASTPRTGGSHNEQFF. CDR3 in DNA: TGTGCCAGCACCCCCCGGACAGGGGGGAGCCACAATGAGCAGTTCTTC.

This clonotype was recorded a few times. The rearrangement joins TRBV27 to TRBJ1-5, with D possibly TRBD1 on 6 matching bases. Germline V gives CDR1 MNHEY, CDR2 SMNVEV (reference sequence). The CDR3 consists of 16 residues. The V and J ends lost 6 bases and 1 base respectively, with 16 bases between them. CDR3 coding DNA: TGTGCCAGCAGCGACCCAGCCAGGGGAAGCAATCAGCCCCAGCATTTT. It encodes CASSDPARGSNQPQHF.

This clonotype turned up a few times. The chain is built from TRBV7-3 and TRBJ2-1; 10 positions match TRBD2. The CDR3 spans 15 residues. Unmatched junction bases numbered 3, after V lost 4 bases and J lost 3 bases. The germline V gene encodes CDR1 SGHTA and CDR2 FQGTGA. CDR3: CASSSSGGDYNEQFF. CDR3 DNA: TGTGCCAGCAGCTCCAGCGGGGGGGACTACAATGAGCAGTTCTTC.

V is TRBV6-5 and J is TRBJ1-2; 11 bases match TRBD1. The CDR3 consists of 14 residues. Germline V gene lookup returns CDR1 MNHEY and CDR2 SVGAGI. V was pared by 6 bases and J by 3 bases, with 3 bases of the junction left unmatched. Here the CDR3 reads CASRRDRGYYGYTF. As DNA, the CDR3 is TGTGCCAGCAGACGGGACAGGGGGTACTATGGCTACACCTTC.

This clonotype turned up a few times. V gene TRBV3-1 combines with J gene TRBJ2-5, with D possibly TRBD1 on 6 matching bases. Germline V gene lookup returns CDR1 LGHDT and CDR2 YNNKEL (reference sequence). Trimming removed 1 base at V and 4 bases at J, with 10 bases between. The CDR3 is made up of 14 amino acids. CDR3 sequence (DNA): TGTGCCAGCAGCCAAGCAGGGGCTGGAGAGACCCAGTACTTC. This sequence encodes CASSQAGAGETQYF.

This clonotype was seen a few times. In nucleotides, the CDR3 is TGTGCCAGCAGTTACGCTTTATTTGGGCCCGATACGCAGTATTTT. Protein: CASSYALFGPDTQYF. This chain connects TRBV6-5 to TRBJ2-3; no clear D gene. The germline gives CDR1 MNHEY, CDR2 SVGAGI. V lost 2 bases and J 6 bases, leaving 15 bases between the germline ends. The CDR3 covers 15 residues.

The V gene is TRBV15, the J gene TRBJ1-2, with 9 bases that match TRBD1. V was pared by 1 base and J by 8 bases, with 5 bases of the junction left unmatched. There are 14 residues in the CDR3. Germline V gives CDR1 LNHNV, CDR2 YYDKDF (reference sequence). This CDR3 reads CATSRAGTGYGYTF. The DNA for the CDR3 is TGTGCCACCAGCAGAGCCGGGACAGGGTACGGCTACACCTTC.

The rearrangement links TRBV2 to TRBJ2-1; weak D call: TRBD1 (6 bases). The CDR3 has 11 residues. Germline V gene data show CDR1 as SNHLY and CDR2 as FYNNEI. V lost 4 bases and J 15 bases, leaving 13 bases between the germline ends. The CDR3 loop is CASSGSAGVFF. CDR3 bases: TGTGCCAGCAGTGGTTCGGCAGGGGTGTTCTTC.

The chain is built from TRBV12-3 or TRBV12-4 and TRBJ1-1; the D gene is possibly TRBD1 (6 bases). CDR3 length equals 12 residues. V was shortened by 8 bases and J by 10 bases, with 17 bases between the two germline ends. The CDR3 is CASLEGGLGAFF. Here the CDR3 DNA reads TGTGCCAGCCTTGAGGGGGGGTTAGGAGCTTTCTTT.

In DNA form, the CDR3 reads TGTGCCAGCAGCTTTAAGGATAGCTACGAGCAGTACTTC. It codes for CASSFKDSYEQYF. The chain uses TRBV7-9 and TRBJ2-7; D remains ambiguous. This CDR3 has 13 residues. From germline, CDR1 is SEHNR and CDR2 FQNEAQ (reference sequence). V shed 3 bases and J shed 3 bases, with 9 bases lying between them.

This clonotype was recorded at least ten times. The rearrangement joins TRBV7-8 to TRBJ1-6; possible D gene TRBD1, 5 bases. This CDR3 has 15 residues. V lost 4 bases to trimming and J lost 7 bases, with 14 bases between them. The germline CDR1 and CDR2 sequences are SGHVS and FQNEAQ. The CDR3 DNA follows: TGTGCCAGCAGCTCTCTTGGGGGTTCCAATTCACCCCTCCACTTT. It specifies CASSSLGGSNSPLHF.